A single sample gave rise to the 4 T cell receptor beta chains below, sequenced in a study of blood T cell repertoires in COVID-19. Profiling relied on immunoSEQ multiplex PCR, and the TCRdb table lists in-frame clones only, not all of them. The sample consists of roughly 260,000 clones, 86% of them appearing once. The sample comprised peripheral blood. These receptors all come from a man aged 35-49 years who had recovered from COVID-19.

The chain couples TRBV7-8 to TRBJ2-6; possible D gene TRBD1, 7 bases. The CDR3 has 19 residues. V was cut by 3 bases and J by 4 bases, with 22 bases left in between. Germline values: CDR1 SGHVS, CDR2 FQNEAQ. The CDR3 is CASSFRAGQSRAGANVLTF. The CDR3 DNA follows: TGTGCCAGCAGCTTTCGGGCGGGACAGTCCCGTGCGGGGGCCAACGTCCTGACTTTC.

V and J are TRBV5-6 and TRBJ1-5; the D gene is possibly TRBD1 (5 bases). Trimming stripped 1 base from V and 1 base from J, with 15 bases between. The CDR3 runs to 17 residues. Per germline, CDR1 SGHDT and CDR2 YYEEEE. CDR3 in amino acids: CASSLTGGVGSNQPQHF. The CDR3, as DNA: TGTGCCAGCAGCTTGACTGGGGGGGTCGGCAGCAATCAGCCCCAGCATTTT.

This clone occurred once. The CDR3 DNA sequence: TGTGCCAGCTCACCACCGGGGACAGGGGGCAGGTACGAGCAGTACTTC. It specifies CASSPPGTGGRYEQYF. The chain links TRBV18 to TRBJ2-7; 12 bases align to TRBD1. After removal of 0 bases from V and 4 bases from J, the junction contained 4 bases not matched to a gene. Germline V gene lookup returns CDR1 KGHSH and CDR2 LQKENI. The CDR3 is 16 residues long. The full variable domain, in which reference TRBV18 and TRBJ2-7 provide the parts outside the CDR3, is NAGVMQNPRHLVRRRGQEARLRCSPMKGHSHVYWYRQLPEEGLKFMVYLQKENIIDESGMPKERFSAEFPKEGPSILRIQQVVRGDSAAYFCASSPPGTGGRYEQYFGPGTRLTVT.

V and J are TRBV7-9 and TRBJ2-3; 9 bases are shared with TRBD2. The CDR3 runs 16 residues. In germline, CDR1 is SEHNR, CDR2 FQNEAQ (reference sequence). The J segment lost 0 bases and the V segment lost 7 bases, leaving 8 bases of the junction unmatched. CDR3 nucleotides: TGTGCCAGCACCGGGGGCGCGGGAGGGAGCACAGATACGCAGTATTTT. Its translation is CASTGGAGGSTDTQYF.